Presented here are 26 T cell receptor beta chains from one specimen sequenced in a study of beta chain features in type 1 diabetes. Study-wide results and limits: Type 1 diabetes patients had TCRB CDR3s that were shorter (moderately but significantly so) in all four CD4+ subsets.

No cognate antigen is known for these TCRs. Every bit of the isolated RNA underwent reverse transcription, so sequencing read expressed TCRB transcripts. Sequencing was performed with immunoSEQ multiplex PCR; in TCRdb, only in-frame clones are kept and a portion is missing. The sample yields fewer than 350,000 clones, 14% to 15% seen once. Specimen: naive CD4+ T cells from blood. All receptors derive from a man aged 18 to 35 with type 1 diabetes.

The chain links TRBV5-1 to TRBJ2-5, with 9 bases aligning to TRBD2. CDR1 SGHRS and CDR2 YFSETQ come from the germline V gene. The CDR3 sequence is 16 residues long. The V and J ends lost 2 bases and 2 bases, in that order; junction bases with no gene match: 7. CDR3 DNA: TGCGCCAGCAGCTTAAGACTAGCGGAGTCGCAAGAGACCCAGTACTTC. Translated, it gives CASSLRLAESQETQYF.

This clone was seen only a few times. The chain combines TRBV28 with TRBJ1-2; D gene uncertain. The CDR3 sequence is 11 residues long. The V gene's germline CDR1 is MDHEN and CDR2 SYDVKM. Between the trimmed V and J ends, which lost 6 bases and 7 bases, there was a span of 9 bases. The CDR3: CASRVAGGYTF. CDR3 sequence (DNA): TGTGCCAGCAGAGTCGCCGGTGGCTACACCTTC.

The genes are TRBV5-6 and TRBJ1-2; 7 nucleotides line up with TRBD1. Per germline, CDR1 SGHDT and CDR2 YYEEEE. The CDR3 extends over 15 amino acids. V lost 5 bases to trimming and J lost 7 bases; unmatched junction nucleotides: 14. The CDR3 DNA is TGTGCCAGCAGTGGTTCCGGGACAGTTCCTTCTGGCTACACCTTC. It yields the protein CASSGSGTVPSGYTF.

This clone has more than one count but fewer than ten. The chain carries TRBV18 and TRBJ2-1; D may be TRBD2 (6 bases). The CDR3 length is 15 residues. Trimming shortened V by 10 bases and J by 0 bases, and 16 bases separated the two germline ends. Germline CDR1 KGHSH, CDR2 LQKENI. The CDR3 spells CATAVGGPSYNEQFF. Written as DNA, the CDR3 is TGTGCCACCGCGGTCGGGGGTCCCTCCTACAATGAGCAGTTCTTC. The entire variable domain, with the rest obtained from reference TRBV18 and TRBJ2-1, is as follows: NAGVMQNPRHLVRRRGQEARLRCSPMKGHSHVYWYRQLPEEGLKFMVYLQKENIIDESGMPKERFSAEFPKEGPSILRIQQVVRGDSAAYFCATAVGGPSYNEQFFGPGTRLTVL.

Only a few counts were recorded for this clone. This chain connects TRBV30 to TRBJ2-7, with TRBD2 matching over 11 bases. Germline V lookup: CDR1 GTSNPN, CDR2 SVGIG (reference sequence). The CDR3 covers 13 residues. With V trimmed by 3 bases and J by 5 bases, 3 bases remained unmatched. This CDR3 is CAWRLAGGHEQYF. The CDR3 nucleotides are TGTGCCTGGAGGCTAGCGGGAGGTCACGAGCAGTACTTC.

The gene calls are TRBV5-4 and TRBJ2-1; TRBD2 is a possible D gene (6 bases). V was shortened by 1 base and J by 6 bases, with 8 bases between the two germline ends. CDR1 and CDR2 from the germline V gene are SGHNT and YYREEE (reference sequence). CDR3 length: 13 residues. Written as DNA, the CDR3 is TGTGCCAGCAGCTTGTTGCGGGGCAATGAGCAGTTCTTC. Translation: CASSLLRGNEQFF.

This clone was picked up a small number of times. The chain uses TRBV7-2 and TRBJ1-6, with D perhaps TRBD1 (5 bases). Between the trimmed V and J ends, which lost 3 bases and 10 bases, there was a span of 13 bases. The germline CDR1 and CDR2 sequences are SGHTA and FQGNSA. The CDR3 length is 14 residues. The CDR3 DNA follows: TGTGCCAGCAGCTTCGGGGGACTTATCTCACCCCTCCACTTT. Its protein product is CASSFGGLISPLHF.

The V and J genes are TRBV28 and TRBJ2-5; a weak D match, TRBD1 (6 bases). CDR1 is MDHEN and CDR2 is SYDVKM in the germline V gene. V was cut by 6 bases and J by 7 bases, with 18 bases left in between. This CDR3 spans 14 amino acids. CDR3 sequence: CASRSTGTRGTQYF. CDR3 nucleotides: TGTGCCAGCAGATCAACCGGGACAAGGGGGACCCAGTACTTC. Complete variable domain (other parts from reference TRBV28 and TRBJ2-5): DVKVTQSSRYLVKRTGEKVFLECVQDMDHENMFWYRQDPGLGLRLIYFSYDVKMKEKGDIPEGYSVSREKKERFSLILESASTNQTSMYLCASRSTGTRGTQYFGPGTRLLVL.

This clone was recorded a few times. V usage is TRBV6-6 and J usage is TRBJ2-5; 7 bases align to TRBD1. Germline CDR1 reads MNHNY; CDR2 reads SVGAGI (reference sequence). V lost 6 bases and J lost 5; bases outside the gene matches: 12. This CDR3 is built from 15 residues. CDR3 coding DNA: TGTGCCAGCAGCACTGGGGACAGCCTCGGGGAGACCCAGTACTTC. It is translated as CASSTGDSLGETQYF.

The CDR3 nucleotides read TGTGCCAGCAGTCCCACACGGGGGGCCCGGGAGACCCAGTACTTC. Translation gives CASSPTRGARETQYF. V and J are TRBV25-1 and TRBJ2-5; perhaps TRBD2 as D (7 bases). V dropped 5 bases and J dropped 5 bases, with 18 bases sitting between them. Germline CDR1 is MGHDK and CDR2 is SYGVNS. The CDR3 is 15 amino acids.

This chain uses TRBV5-1 with TRBJ2-2; D might be TRBD1 (6 bases). The V gene's germline CDR1 is SGHRS and CDR2 YFSETQ. V was cut by 1 base and J by 5 bases, with 12 bases left in between. The CDR3 is made up of 15 amino acids. Here the CDR3 reads CASSLQQGGTGELFF. The CDR3 DNA follows: TGCGCCAGCAGCTTGCAACAGGGTGGGACCGGGGAGCTGTTTTTT.

This clone has more than one count but fewer than ten. This rearrangement joins TRBV25-1 to TRBJ2-7, with a possible D match to TRBD2 (6 bases). Trimming removed 0 bases from V and 4 bases from J, with 19 bases in between. CDR3 length equals 17 residues. Germline V gives CDR1 MGHDK, CDR2 SYGVNS. In DNA form, the CDR3 reads TGTGCCAGCAGTGAATATCAGCAGGGAAGGAGGGTGTACGAGCAGTACTTC. Encoded protein: CASSEYQQGRRVYEQYF.

This chain connects TRBV28 to TRBJ2-7; 11 bases match TRBD2. This CDR3 is built from 12 residues. The ends lost 9 bases at V and 5 bases at J; junction bases unmatched: 3. Germline CDR1 MDHEN, CDR2 SYDVKM. The CDR3, as DNA: TGTGCCAGTAGCGGGAGGGTCGACGAGCAGTACTTC. As protein: CASSGRVDEQYF.

This clone was detected a few times. The chain links TRBV28 to TRBJ2-3; TRBD2 matches at 7 bases. Germline V gene sequence: CDR1 MDHEN, CDR2 SYDVKM. The ends lost 3 bases at V and 4 bases at J; junction bases unmatched: 4. CDR3 length equals 14 residues. This chain's CDR3 is CASSFGGRADTQYF. CDR3 DNA sequence: TGTGCCAGCAGTTTCGGGGGGAGGGCAGATACGCAGTATTTT. Looking up the rest from reference TRBV28 and TRBJ2-3 gives the full variable domain: DVKVTQSSRYLVKRTGEKVFLECVQDMDHENMFWYRQDPGLGLRLIYFSYDVKMKEKGDIPEGYSVSREKKERFSLILESASTNQTSMYLCASSFGGRADTQYFGPGTRLTVL.

Note on this clone: The junction does not match germline at one end; this may be a read error. The V call is TRBV4-2, the J call TRBJ2-1; 13 bases map to TRBD2. The CDR3 contains 14 residues. The germline V gene has CDR1 LGHNA and CDR2 YNFKEQ. Here the CDR3 DNA reads TGTGCCAGCAGCCAAGGACTAGCGGGAGGAAGTACCCTCTTC. Translation gives CASSQGLAGGSTLF.

This clone appeared a few times. Here the CDR3 reads CASSFQGPALADTQYF. DNA of the CDR3: TGTGCCAGCAGTTTCCAGGGCCCGGCTCTCGCAGATACGCAGTATTTT. V usage is TRBV6-5 and J usage is TRBJ2-3; a possible D gene is TRBD1 (5 bases). The CDR3 totals 16 residues. The V end lost 4 bases, the J end lost 4 bases, and 18 bases lay between the germline ends. The germline V gene has CDR1 MNHEY and CDR2 SVGAGI.

Here the CDR3 reads CASSASGTASGNTIYF. In nucleotides, the CDR3 is TGTGCCAGCAGCGCCTCCGGGACAGCTTCTGGAAACACCATATATTTT. The chain uses TRBV9 and TRBJ1-3, with 7 nucleotides matching TRBD1. V trimming: 3 bases; J trimming: 1 base; junction bases outside the gene matches: 7. The CDR3 has 16 residues. CDR1 and CDR2 (germline): SGDLS, YYNGEE.

This clone was detected a few times. The chain joins TRBV4-3 to TRBJ1-2; D possibly corresponds to TRBD1 (6 bases). This CDR3 is built from 15 residues. The germline CDR1 and CDR2 sequences are LGHNA and YSLEER. V dropped 1 base and J dropped 2 bases, with 11 bases sitting between them. CDR3 bases: TGCGCCAGCAGCCAAGGCCCAGGGGCCAACTATGGCTACACCTTC. It translates to CASSQGPGANYGYTF.

In DNA form, the CDR3 reads TGCAGCGTGGAGGGACTAGCTTCCCACGAGCAGTACTTC. Amino acid sequence: CSVEGLASHEQYF. The chain links TRBV29-1 to TRBJ2-7; the match to TRBD2 covers 9 bases. Germline-derived CDR1 and CDR2 are SQVTM and ANQGSEA. This CDR3 contains 13 residues. V lost 6 bases and J lost 5; bases outside the gene matches: 8.

The rearrangement links TRBV4-1 to TRBJ2-5; the D gene is possibly TRBD1 (6 bases). Trimming shortened V by 1 base and J by 3 bases, and 12 bases separated the two germline ends. CDR3 size: 15 residues. The V gene's germline CDR1 is MGHRA and CDR2 YSYEKL. The CDR3 DNA follows: TGCGCCAGCAGCCAAGCCAGGGGCAGAGAAGAGACCCAGTACTTC. This translates into CASSQARGREETQYF.

The chain recombines TRBV7-2 with TRBJ1-2; maybe TRBD1 (5 bases). The CDR3 loop spans 16 amino acids. CDR1 SGHTA and CDR2 FQGNSA come from the germline V gene. V was trimmed by 2 bases and J by 4 bases, leaving 17 bases between them. CDR3 nucleotide sequence: TGTGCCAGCAGCTTATATAGGGAGGGGTTCGGCTATGGCTACACCTTC. Protein: CASSLYREGFGYGYTF.

The J gene is TRBJ2-3, the V gene TRBV2; TRBD2 matches at 9 bases. Trimming at V came to 6 bases and at J to 2 bases, leaving 6 bases not matched to a gene. The germline V gene encodes CDR1 SNHLY and CDR2 FYNNEI. This CDR3 region has 15 residues. The CDR3: CASRIAGGTTDTQYF. The DNA of the CDR3 is TGTGCCAGCAGAATCGCGGGGGGGACCACAGATACGCAGTATTTT.

Only a few counts were recorded for this clone. The chain recombines TRBV5-1 with TRBJ1-5, with 9 bases aligning to TRBD1. V lost 4 bases and J lost 5; bases outside the gene matches: 7. Germline V gene lookup returns CDR1 SGHRS and CDR2 YFSETQ. The CDR3 sequence is 15 residues long. Here the CDR3 reads CASSSGTGTHQPQHF. CDR3 sequence (DNA): TGCGCCAGCAGCAGCGGGACAGGGACCCATCAGCCCCAGCATTTT. The variable domain in full, with the rest retrieved from reference TRBV5-1 and TRBJ1-5, is KAGVTQTPRYLIKTRGQQVTLSCSPISGHRSVSWYQQTPGQGLQFLFEYFSETQRNKGNFPGRFSGRQFSNSRSEMNVSTLELGDSALYLCASSSGTGTHQPQHFGDGTRLSIL.

This clone came up a few times. The V and J genes are TRBV5-1 and TRBJ2-1; possible D gene TRBD2, 5 bases. The CDR3 extends over 17 amino acids. CDR1 SGHRS and CDR2 YFSETQ come from the germline V gene. The V end was cut by 0 bases, the J end by 8 bases, with 21 bases between. The CDR3 sequence is CASSLVPAEISLDEQFF. The CDR3 DNA is TGCGCCAGCAGCTTGGTTCCAGCGGAGATATCTTTGGATGAGCAGTTCTTC. The entire variable domain, with the rest obtained from reference TRBV5-1 and TRBJ2-1, is as follows: KAGVTQTPRYLIKTRGQQVTLSCSPISGHRSVSWYQQTPGQGLQFLFEYFSETQRNKGNFPGRFSGRQFSNSRSEMNVSTLELGDSALYLCASSLVPAEISLDEQFFGPGTRLTVL.

This clone was picked up a small number of times. The CDR3 coding sequence is TGCAGCGTTGTGGGGGTGACTAGCGACCTCGAGCAGTACTTC. This sequence encodes CSVVGVTSDLEQYF. The V and J genes are TRBV29-1 and TRBJ2-7, with 8 positions matching TRBD2. With V trimmed by 4 bases and J by 6 bases, 11 bases remained unmatched. This CDR3 has 14 residues. Germline-derived CDR1 and CDR2 are SQVTM and ANQGSEA.

The V gene is TRBV5-8, the J gene TRBJ2-3; 8 bases match TRBD1. With 2 bases clipped from V and 4 bases from J, the junction kept 3 bases outside the gene matches. The length of the CDR3 is 14 residues. Germline CDR1 reads SGHTS; CDR2 reads YDEGEE. The CDR3 reads CASSFRGRSDTQYF. The DNA of the CDR3 is TGTGCCAGCAGCTTCAGGGGGCGCTCAGATACGCAGTATTTT.